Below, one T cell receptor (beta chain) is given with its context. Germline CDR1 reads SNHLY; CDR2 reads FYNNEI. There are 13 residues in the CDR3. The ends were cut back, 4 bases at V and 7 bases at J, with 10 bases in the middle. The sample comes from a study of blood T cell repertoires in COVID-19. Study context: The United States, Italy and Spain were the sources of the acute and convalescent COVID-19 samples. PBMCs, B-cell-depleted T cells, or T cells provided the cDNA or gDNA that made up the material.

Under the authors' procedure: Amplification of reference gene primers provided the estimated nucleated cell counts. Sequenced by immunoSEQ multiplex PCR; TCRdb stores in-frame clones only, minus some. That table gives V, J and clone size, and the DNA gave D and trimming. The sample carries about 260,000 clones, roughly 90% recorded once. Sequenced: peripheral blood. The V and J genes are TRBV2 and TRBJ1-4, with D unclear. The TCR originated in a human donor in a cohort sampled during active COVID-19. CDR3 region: CASSARHPEKLFF. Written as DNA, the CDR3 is TGTGCCAGCAGTGCCAGACATCCTGAAAAACTGTTTTTT.